This T cell receptor beta chain was sequenced during a study of T cells after posttransplantation cyclophosphamide. With regard to this clone: Its target is not known.

Study results and caveats: After PTCy, TRB diversity resembled that of CNI/methotrexate controls.

Trimming took 4 bases from V and 5 from J, leaving 9 bases between them. The CDR3 contains 12 residues. Germline V gene sequence: CDR1 SGHRS, CDR2 YFSETQ. Sampled 1 year posttransplant, controls received myeloablative marrow transplants, methotrexate and a calcineurin inhibitor. Only in-frame clones appear in the TCRdb table, and some are missing; sequencing was by immunoSEQ multiplex PCR. The data show 15,000 to 20,000 clones, more than 80% seen once. This material consisted of PBMCs, taken around 410 days after allogeneic stem cell transplant with calcineurin inhibitor and methotrexate. The genes are TRBV5-1 and TRBJ2-5; D not certain. The clonotype was recovered from a male patient in his 30s who received an allogeneic stem cell transplant from an unrelated donor, was CMV-positive, and had acute and chronic GVHD. The graft donor may have given rise to some T cells. The CDR3 region is CASSPSRETQYF. The CDR3 nucleotides are TGCGCCAGCAGCCCCTCCAGGGAGACCCAGTACTTC.